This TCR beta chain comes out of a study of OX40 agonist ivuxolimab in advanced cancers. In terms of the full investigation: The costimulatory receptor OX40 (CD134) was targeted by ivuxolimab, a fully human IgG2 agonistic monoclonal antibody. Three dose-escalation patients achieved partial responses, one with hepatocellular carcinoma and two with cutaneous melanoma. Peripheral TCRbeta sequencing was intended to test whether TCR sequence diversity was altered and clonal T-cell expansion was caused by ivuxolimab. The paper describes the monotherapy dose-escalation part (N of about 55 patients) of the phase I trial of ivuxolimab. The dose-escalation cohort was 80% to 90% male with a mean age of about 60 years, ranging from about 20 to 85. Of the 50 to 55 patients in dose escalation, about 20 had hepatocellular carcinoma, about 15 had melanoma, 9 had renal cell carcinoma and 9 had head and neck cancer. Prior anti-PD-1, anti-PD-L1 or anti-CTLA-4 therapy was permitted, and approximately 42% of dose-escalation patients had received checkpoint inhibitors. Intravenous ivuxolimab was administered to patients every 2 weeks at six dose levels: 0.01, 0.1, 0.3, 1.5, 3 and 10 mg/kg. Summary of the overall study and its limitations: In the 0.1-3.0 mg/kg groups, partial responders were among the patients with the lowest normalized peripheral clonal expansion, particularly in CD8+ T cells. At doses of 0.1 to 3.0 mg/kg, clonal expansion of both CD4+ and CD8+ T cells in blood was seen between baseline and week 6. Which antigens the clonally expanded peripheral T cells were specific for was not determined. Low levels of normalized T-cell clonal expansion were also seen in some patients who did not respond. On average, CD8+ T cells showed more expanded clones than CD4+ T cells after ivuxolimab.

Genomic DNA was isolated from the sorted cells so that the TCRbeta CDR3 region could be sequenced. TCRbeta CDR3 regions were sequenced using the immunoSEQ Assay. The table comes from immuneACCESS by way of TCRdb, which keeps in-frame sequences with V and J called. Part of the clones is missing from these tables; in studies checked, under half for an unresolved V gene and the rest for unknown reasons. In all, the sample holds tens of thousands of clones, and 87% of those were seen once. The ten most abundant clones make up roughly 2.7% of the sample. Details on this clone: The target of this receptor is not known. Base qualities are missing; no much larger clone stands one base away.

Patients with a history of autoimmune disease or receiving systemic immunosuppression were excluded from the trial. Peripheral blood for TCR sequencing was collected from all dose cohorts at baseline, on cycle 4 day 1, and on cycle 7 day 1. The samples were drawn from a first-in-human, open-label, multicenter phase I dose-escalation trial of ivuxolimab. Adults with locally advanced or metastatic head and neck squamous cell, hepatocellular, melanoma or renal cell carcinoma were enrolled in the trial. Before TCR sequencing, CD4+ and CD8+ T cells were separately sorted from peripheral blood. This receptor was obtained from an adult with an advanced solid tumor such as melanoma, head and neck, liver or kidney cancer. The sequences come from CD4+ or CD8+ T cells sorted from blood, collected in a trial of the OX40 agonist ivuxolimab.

The nucleotide sequence is TGTGCCAGCAGCTTGCAGCCACGTAGACTAGCGGGAGCAGGTACGCAGTATTTT. Its product reads: CASSLQPRRLAGAGTQYF. This chain joins TRBV7-2 to TRBJ2-3, with 12 central nucleotides matching TRBD2. V is cut back by 3 bases and J by 8 bases, with 15 bases in the junction unmatched. The germline V gene provides CDR1 SGHTA and CDR2 FQGNSA. From the cysteine through the phenylalanine, the CDR3 covers 18 amino acids. Only the CDR3 DNA stays, 54 bases, in frame from base 1.